This entry lists 12 T cell receptor beta chains sequenced from one sample in a study of Ad26.COV2.S vaccination and SARS-CoV-2 variants. Profiled with immunoSEQ multiplex PCR; TCRdb holds only in-frame clones, not every one. The sample holds roughly 270,000 clones, around 87% seen once. The treatment: roughly 18 received Ad26.COV2.S at low or high dose, single or two shots; 5 received placebo; per-sample allocation not given. Sample collection was performed on day 63 after the first vaccine or placebo injection. The specimen comprised peripheral blood, sampled in a trial of Ad26.COV2.S vaccine versus placebo. The source of these receptors is a person between 18 and 65 years old who received the Ad26.COV2.S COVID-19 vaccine or a placebo.

This clone was seen just once. A much larger clone is a single base away; this may be a read error. The chain employs TRBV5-1 and TRBJ2-7; 9 nucleotides match TRBD2. V was pared by 0 bases and J by 3 bases, with 7 bases of the junction left unmatched. CDR1 SGHRS and CDR2 YFSETQ come from the germline V gene. The CDR3 loop spans 16 amino acids. CDR3 in DNA: TGCGCCAGCAGCTTGGAGGCTAGCGGGGCCCGCTACGAGCAGTACTTC. It encodes CASSLEASGARYEQYF.

This chain connects TRBV4-3 to TRBJ2-7, with TRBD1 matching over 10 bases. V shed 4 bases and J 6 bases; nucleotides not matched to a gene: 3. CDR1 LGHNA and CDR2 YSLEER come from the germline V gene. CDR3 length equals 13 residues. CDR3 region: CASSPTGGREQYF. The DNA for the CDR3 is TGCGCCAGCAGCCCGACAGGGGGCCGCGAGCAGTACTTC.

The chain links TRBV7-6 to TRBJ2-2, with TRBD1 matching over 7 bases. The CDR3 has 16 residues. CDR1 SGHVS and CDR2 FNYEAQ come from the germline V gene. The J segment lost 0 bases and the V segment lost 6 bases, leaving 7 bases of the junction unmatched. CDR3 region: CASRPITGANTGELFF. CDR3 DNA: TGTGCCAGCAGACCTATAACAGGGGCGAACACCGGGGAGCTGTTTTTT.

The chain carries TRBV5-6 and TRBJ1-6, with D perhaps matching TRBD1 (5 bases). V was cut by 3 bases and J by 1 base, with 14 bases left in between. Germline CDR1 SGHDT, CDR2 YYEEEE. This CDR3 has 17 residues. The CDR3 nucleotides are TGTGCCAGCAGCTCACGGACGGAGGGGTCCTATAATTCACCCCTCCACTTT. Translated, it gives CASSSRTEGSYNSPLHF.

This clone has a handful of counts. This chain joins TRBV11-2 and TRBJ2-7, with D possibly TRBD1 on 6 matching bases. CDR1 and CDR2 from the germline V gene are SGHAT and FQNNGV. The V gene lost 0 bases and the J gene lost 3 bases, with 15 bases spanning the gap. This CDR3 comprises 16 residues. The CDR3 spells CASSLDTGTTFYEQYF. The CDR3 DNA reads TGTGCCAGCAGCTTAGACACAGGGACCACCTTCTACGAGCAGTACTTC.

The V gene is TRBV5-6, the J gene TRBJ2-7; D uncertain. Germline V CDR1 and CDR2: SGHDT, YYEEEE. The CDR3 spans 16 residues. Trimming took 1 base from V and 3 from J, leaving 17 bases between them. The DNA of the CDR3 is TGTGCCAGCAGCTTGTACTCCGGTTGGCAGAACTACGAGCAGTACTTC. Its protein is CASSLYSGWQNYEQYF.

V gene TRBV5-1 combines with J gene TRBJ1-5; D remains ambiguous. Germline values: CDR1 SGHRS, CDR2 YFSETQ. The V gene lost 3 bases and the J gene lost 2 bases, with 9 bases spanning the gap. CDR3 length equals 14 residues. The CDR3, as DNA: TGCGCCAGCAGCTCTGGCGCGGGCAATCAGCCCCAGCATTTT. Translated: CASSSGAGNQPQHF.

The CDR3 here is CASSYSLSPSGSNQPQHF. The CDR3 DNA reads TGTGCCAGCAGTTACTCGCTTTCCCCATCGGGGAGCAATCAGCCCCAGCATTTT. V gene TRBV6-2 or TRBV6-3 combines with J gene TRBJ1-5, with D hard to call. The CDR3 has 18 residues. Trimming took off 0 bases at V and 1 base at J, with 16 bases between the two ends. Looked up from germline, CDR1 is MNHEY and CDR2 is SVGEGT.

On this clone itself: The limits of the CDR3 on the DNA are not certain, so only TCRdb's listed CDR3 is given. The chain has TRBV21-1 and TRBJ2-1; TRBD2 is the table's D call and was not checked against the DNA. TRBV21-1 is listed as a pseudogene. The CDR3 length is 17 residues, termini included. This CDR3 reads CASSKVGEGSSYNEQFF.

The J gene is TRBJ1-2, the V gene TRBV30; 8 nucleotides line up with TRBD1. The CDR3 is made up of 13 amino acids. Trimming removed 3 bases from V and 4 bases from J; junction bases left unmatched: 4. CDR1 GTSNPN and CDR2 SVGIG come from the germline V gene (reference sequence). Here the CDR3 reads CAWSGDRGYGYTF. The CDR3, as DNA: TGTGCCTGGAGCGGCGACAGGGGCTATGGCTACACCTTC.

DNA for the CDR3: TGTGCCGTCTCAGGGCCCTGGAACACTGAAGCTTTCTTT. This encodes CAVSGPWNTEAFF. The V and J genes are TRBV6-5 and TRBJ1-1; maybe TRBD1 (5 bases). The CDR3 runs 13 residues. Per germline, CDR1 MNHEY and CDR2 SVGAGI. Trimming pared 11 bases from V and 1 base from J, leaving 14 bases between.

V gene TRBV6-4 combines with J gene TRBJ2-5; 7 positions agree with TRBD1. Germline lookup yields CDR1 MRHNA and CDR2 SNTAGT. With 6 bases clipped from V and 5 bases from J, the junction kept 6 bases outside the gene matches. The length of the CDR3 is 13 residues. The CDR3 DNA is TGTGCCAGCAGCGCCGACAGGGACGAGACCCAGTACTTC. Residues: CASSADRDETQYF.